The 12 T cell receptor beta chains below all came from one sample that was sequenced in a study of T cells after yellow fever vaccination. One entry per CDR3 protein results from TCRdb running MiXCR on the 5' RACE reads. The repertoire has hundreds of thousands of distinct CDR3 sequences, about 6% of them found once; the top ten carry about 15%. The starting material was PBMCs, obtained 5 days after the yellow fever booster vaccination. These TCRs come from a young man who received the YFV17D yellow fever vaccine.

This clonotype turned up a few times. The gene calls are TRBV20-1 and TRBJ2-3; D is perhaps TRBD2 (5 bases). Trimming stripped 0 bases from V and 2 bases from J, with 12 bases between. The CDR3 contains 15 residues. Germline CDR1 is DFQATT and CDR2 is SNEGSKA (reference sequence). The CDR3 loop reads CSARDWTRATDTQYF. Written as DNA, the CDR3 is TGCAGTGCTAGAGATTGGACGCGGGCCACAGATACGCAGTATTTT.

This clonotype has a handful of counts. The chain uses TRBV20-1 and TRBJ2-3; D not resolved. Germline V gene sequence: CDR1 DFQATT, CDR2 SNEGSKA (reference sequence). There are 14 residues in the CDR3. Trimming shortened V by 5 bases and J by 0 bases, and 12 bases separated the two germline ends. Here the CDR3 reads CSAQPLVSTDTQYF. CDR3 bases: TGCAGTGCTCAGCCCCTCGTCAGCACAGATACGCAGTATTTT.

This clonotype was recorded many times. The chain combines TRBV25-1 with TRBJ2-5; TRBD2 might be the D (6 bases). Germline V CDR1 and CDR2: MGHDK, SYGVNS. Trimming shortened V by 1 base and J by 3 bases, and 18 bases separated the two germline ends. This CDR3 spans 17 amino acids. CDR3 sequence: CASSELSTTSSKETQYF. CDR3 nucleotide sequence: TGTGCCAGCAGTGAATTATCTACAACTAGCAGCAAAGAGACCCAGTACTTC.

This clonotype occurred a few times. CDR3 protein: CASSLLASSYEQYF. CDR3 sequence (DNA): TGTGCCAGCAGCTTACTTGCCTCCTCCTACGAGCAGTACTTC. This rearrangement joins TRBV7-8 to TRBJ2-7; D not resolved. CDR1 and CDR2 from the germline V gene are SGHVS and FQNEAQ. The ends were cut back, 2 bases at V and 0 bases at J, with 8 bases in the middle. The CDR3 is 14 residues long. Full variable domain (rest looked up from reference TRBV7-8 and TRBJ2-7): GAGVSQSPRYKVAKRGQDVALRCDPISGHVSLFWYQQALGQGPEFLTYFQNEAQLDKSGLPSDRFFAERPEGSVSTLKIQRTQQEDSAVYLCASSLLASSYEQYFGPGTRLTVT.

The DNA of the CDR3 is TGTGCCAGCAGCCAGGACAGCTTATACAATGAGCAGTTCTTC. It is translated as CASSQDSLYNEQFF. This rearrangement joins TRBV6-1 to TRBJ2-1; maybe TRBD1 (6 bases). CDR3 length: 14 amino acids. Trimming removed 6 bases from V and 4 bases from J, with 13 bases in between. CDR1 and CDR2 from the germline V gene are MNHNS and SASEGT.

This clonotype has more than one count but fewer than ten. V usage is TRBV12-3 or TRBV12-4 and J usage is TRBJ2-7; no firm D call. V was cut by 3 bases and J by 5 bases, with 11 bases left in between. This CDR3 has 13 residues. The CDR3 here is CASSFVFSDEQYF. As DNA, the CDR3 is TGTGCCAGCAGTTTTGTTTTTTCCGACGAGCAGTACTTC.

This CDR3 reads CASSLVAGRLVGSGNTIYF. The CDR3 region has the DNA TGTGCCAGCAGCCTGGTGGCAGGGAGGCTCGTAGGCTCTGGAAACACCATATATTTT. The rearrangement links TRBV5-4 to TRBJ1-3; possibly TRBD1 for D (5 bases). Per the germline V gene, CDR1 is SGHNT and CDR2 is YYREEE (reference sequence). The CDR3 runs to 19 residues. Trimming shortened V by 4 bases and J by 0 bases, and 23 bases separated the two germline ends.

This clonotype was observed many times. This chain connects TRBV6-1 to TRBJ2-1; TRBD2 matches at 8 bases. The CDR3 runs 15 residues. The germline V gene encodes CDR1 MNHNS and CDR2 SASEGT. Losses at the gene ends were 6 bases for V and 0 bases for J; bases not matched to a gene: 4. As DNA, the CDR3 is TGTGCCAGCAGGCCCAGCGGGAGCTCCTACAATGAGCAGTTCTTC. Translating it yields CASRPSGSSYNEQFF.

The rearrangement uses TRBV18 and TRBJ2-5, with 7 positions matching TRBD2. Per germline, CDR1 KGHSH and CDR2 LQKENI. CDR3 length equals 14 residues. J lost 2 bases, V lost 3 bases, and 3 bases had no gene match. CDR3 in amino acids: CASSPPAGQETQYF. In DNA form, the CDR3 reads TGTGCCAGCTCACCCCCAGCGGGACAAGAGACCCAGTACTTC. The full variable domain, with the rest looked up from reference TRBV18 and TRBJ2-5, is NAGVMQNPRHLVRRRGQEARLRCSPMKGHSHVYWYRQLPEEGLKFMVYLQKENIIDESGMPKERFSAEFPKEGPSILRIQQVVRGDSAAYFCASSPPAGQETQYFGPGTRLLVL.

As concerns this clonotype: Since a much larger clone is just one base distant, this may be a read error. The genes are TRBV15 and TRBJ2-1, with D unresolved. The CDR3 totals 13 residues. Germline V gene sequence: CDR1 LNHNV, CDR2 YYDKDF (reference sequence). CDR3 sequence reads: CAASRDVGNEQFF. Written as DNA, the CDR3 is TGTGCCGCCAGCAGAGATGTGGGAAATGAGCAGTTCTTC.

J is TRBJ1-5 and V is TRBV20-1, with TRBD1 as a possible D gene (5 bases). The CDR3 is made up of 14 amino acids. Germline V gene lookup returns CDR1 DFQATT and CDR2 SNEGSKA (reference sequence). V was shortened by 3 bases and J by 3 bases, with 12 bases between the two germline ends. As DNA, the CDR3 is TGCAGTGCTAGTAGGGGACGTCTCAATCAGCCCCAGCATTTT. This gives the protein CSASRGRLNQPQHF.

This clonotype has a handful of counts. This sequence joins TRBV6-1 and TRBJ2-3; D is perhaps TRBD1 (5 bases). The CDR3 extends over 14 amino acids. Germline CDR1 MNHNS, CDR2 SASEGT. Trimming pared 3 bases from V and 6 bases from J, leaving 13 bases between. This CDR3 is CASSELSGLDTQYF. The CDR3 DNA sequence: TGTGCCAGCAGTGAGCTCTCAGGGCTTGATACGCAGTATTTT.